This T cell receptor beta chain was recovered during a study of T-cell reconstitution after alpha-beta-depleted transplantation in children. Study-wide points: Surviving thymic progenitors and recipient T cells were the source of high TCRbeta diversity at day 60 in some patients. Expanded graft clones numbering several hundred reportedly gave rise to alpha-beta T cells about two months after transplant. T-cell counts and diversity at one year following transplant were attributed mainly to newly produced T cells.

This clonotype was counted a few times. What it recognizes is unknown. Preparation of the TCRbeta library was carried out with unique molecular identifiers. Each CDR3 protein is one row after TCRdb ran MiXCR on the PCR reads. This sample has 700,000 or so distinct CDR3 sequences, with less than 15% found just once. Trimming took off 6 bases at V and 0 bases at J, with 17 bases between the two ends. Germline CDR1 is MNHEY and CDR2 is SMNVEV (reference sequence). This CDR3 comprises 16 residues. The sequencing used PBMCs, collected before TCRalphabeta/CD19-depleted stem cell transplant. The chain uses TRBV27 and TRBJ1-2, with D possibly matching TRBD1 (5 bases). The sequence was collected from a girl aged 2 to 10 with congenital amegakaryocytic thrombocytopenia, due to receive a stem cell transplant. This chain's CDR3 is CASSIGDLRPNYGYTF. The DNA for the CDR3 is TGTGCCAGCAGCATAGGGGACTTGCGCCCTAACTATGGCTACACCTTC.